This TCR beta chain was documented in a study of T cell repertoires in cytomegalovirus infection. The wider study: The study used recently identified HLA-C-restricted and well-studied HLA-B-restricted CMV epitopes. CMV infection plus the matching HLA type was flagged by public TCR beta signatures.

Findings and limits, study-wide: The cumulative frequency of public TCR beta families distinguished individuals who carried CMV together with the relevant HLA.

The V gene's germline CDR1 is DFQATT and CDR2 SNEGSKA (reference sequence). V lost 1 base and J lost 1, with 13 bases in between. CDR3 length: 16 residues. This clonotype was observed a few times. Its antigen remains unknown. TCRdb re-called the reads with MiXCR, one entry per CDR3 protein. The table includes around 570,000 distinct CDR3 sequences, just under 40% detected once. J is TRBJ2-2 and V is TRBV20-1, with D perhaps TRBD1 (6 bases). The sequence came from a human donor in good health (CMV status not recorded). Some clones in this sample may be carry-over from other donors' samples. Specimen: cultured PBMCs, collected from culture after CMV antigen stimulation. CDR3 region: CSARVLGQENTGELFF. DNA for the CDR3: TGCAGTGCTAGAGTTTTGGGACAAGAGAACACCGGGGAGCTGTTTTTT.